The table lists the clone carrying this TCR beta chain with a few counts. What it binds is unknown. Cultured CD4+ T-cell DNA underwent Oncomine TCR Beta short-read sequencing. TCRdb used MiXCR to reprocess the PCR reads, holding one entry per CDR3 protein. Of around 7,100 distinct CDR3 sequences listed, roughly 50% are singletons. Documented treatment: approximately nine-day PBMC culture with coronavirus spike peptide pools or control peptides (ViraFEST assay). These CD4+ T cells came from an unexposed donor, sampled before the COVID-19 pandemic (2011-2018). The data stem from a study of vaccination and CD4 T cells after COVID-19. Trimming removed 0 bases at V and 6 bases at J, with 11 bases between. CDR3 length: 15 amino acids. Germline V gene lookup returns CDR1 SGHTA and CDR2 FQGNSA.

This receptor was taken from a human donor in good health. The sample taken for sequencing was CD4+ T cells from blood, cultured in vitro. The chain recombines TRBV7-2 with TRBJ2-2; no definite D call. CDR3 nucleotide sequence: TGTGCCAGCAGCTTAGCCGGCCGTGGGGCCGGGGAGCTGTTTTTT. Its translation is CASSLAGRGAGELFF.